These 2 T cell receptor beta chains were all obtained from the same sample, sequenced in a study of CD8+CD57+ T cells in acquired aplastic anemia. Profiling that covered TCR beta VDJ and CDR3 relied on genomic DNA as its template. TCRdb re-called the reads with MiXCR, one entry per CDR3 protein. The sample contains roughly 170,000 distinct CDR3 sequences, just under 65% of which appear only once. Sequenced material: sorted CD4+, CD8+, or CD8+CD57+ T cells (not recorded which) from PBMCs. The receptor set was obtained from a human donor in good health.

This rearrangement joins TRBV5-1 to TRBJ1-2, with D uncertain. The V end was cut by 4 bases, the J end by 2 bases, with 9 bases between. The CDR3 spans 13 residues. The germline CDR1 and CDR2 sequences are SGHRS and YFSETQ. The CDR3 DNA follows: TGCGCCAGCAGCGATATAGGGAACTATGGCTACACCTTC. This gives the protein CASSDIGNYGYTF.

The rearrangement links TRBV20-1 to TRBJ2-2; no reliable D call. Germline V gene sequence: CDR1 DFQATT, CDR2 SNEGSKA (reference sequence). Trimming removed 2 bases at V and 1 base at J, with 8 bases between. This CDR3 is 14 amino acids long. CDR3 region: CSARPGLNTGELFF. Here the CDR3 DNA reads TGCAGTGCTAGACCAGGCTTGAACACCGGGGAGCTGTTTTTT.